This T cell receptor (beta chain) is drawn from a study of beta chain features in type 1 diabetes. This clone was found a few times. Of the isolated RNA, all was reverse transcribed, and so the sequenced material was expressed TCRB transcripts. Assay used: immunoSEQ multiplex PCR; TCRdb lists only in-frame clones, some missing. The sample consists of approximately 100,000 clones, 40% of them appearing once. The CDR3 loop spans 14 amino acids. The V end lost 4 bases, the J end lost 3 bases, and 13 bases lay between the germline ends. Germline V gives CDR1 SGHRS, CDR2 YFSETQ. The chain recombines TRBV5-1 with TRBJ1-1; the D is unclear. The source of this sequence is a woman aged 18-29 years in good health. Sequencing was done on a sample of stem cell memory CD4+ T cells from blood. CDR3 in amino acids: CASSEPGEHTEAFF. As DNA, the CDR3 is TGCGCCAGCAGCGAACCCGGGGAACACACTGAAGCTTTCTTT. Complete variable domain (other parts from reference TRBV5-1 and TRBJ1-1): KAGVTQTPRYLIKTRGQQVTLSCSPISGHRSVSWYQQTPGQGLQFLFEYFSETQRNKGNFPGRFSGRQFSNSRSEMNVSTLELGDSALYLCASSEPGEHTEAFFGQGTRLTVV.